What follows is one T cell receptor beta chain and its context. V was shortened by 6 bases and J by 4 bases, with 9 bases between the two germline ends. This CDR3 is built from 12 residues. CDR1 is MDHEN, CDR2 SYDVKM, per germline. The data derive from a study of blood T cell repertoires in COVID-19. Study background: Collection of acute and convalescent COVID-19 samples took place in the United States, Italy and Spain. T cells, B-cell-depleted T cells, or PBMCs supplied cDNA or gDNA.

In the source study's methods: Reference gene primers were amplified, and this amplification served to estimate nucleated cell counts. TCRdb keeps only in-frame clones here, not all; method: immunoSEQ multiplex PCR. That table supplies the V and J calls and clone size; D and trimming were determined from the DNA. The sample carries about 87,000 clones, roughly 75% recorded once. Sample: peripheral blood. This receptor was taken from a woman aged 45 to 65 with acute or convalescent COVID-19. This chain links TRBV28 with TRBJ1-1, with D unresolved. The chain's CDR3 is CASREGGTEAFF. CDR3 DNA: TGTGCCAGCAGGGAAGGAGGCACTGAAGCTTTCTTT. The full variable domain, rest sourced from reference TRBV28 and TRBJ1-1, is DVKVTQSSRYLVKRTGEKVFLECVQDMDHENMFWYRQDPGLGLRLIYFSYDVKMKEKGDIPEGYSVSREKKERFSLILESASTNQTSMYLCASREGGTEAFFGQGTRLTVV.